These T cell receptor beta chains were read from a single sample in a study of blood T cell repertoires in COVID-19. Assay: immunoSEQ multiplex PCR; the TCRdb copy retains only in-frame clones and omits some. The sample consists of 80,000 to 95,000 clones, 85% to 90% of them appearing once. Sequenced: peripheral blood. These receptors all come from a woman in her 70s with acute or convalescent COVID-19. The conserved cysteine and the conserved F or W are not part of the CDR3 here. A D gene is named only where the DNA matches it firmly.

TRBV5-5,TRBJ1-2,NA,ASSGLVEGLNGYT
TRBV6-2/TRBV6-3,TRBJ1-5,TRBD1,ASSFTGAISQPQH
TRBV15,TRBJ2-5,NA,AASQGTETQY
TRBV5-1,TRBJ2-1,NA,ASSLATGMNEQF
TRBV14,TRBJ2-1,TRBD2,ASSLRTSGNNNEQF
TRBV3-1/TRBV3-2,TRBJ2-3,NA,ASSQEEFAGSTDTQY
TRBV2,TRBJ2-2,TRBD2,ASGAGGPGTGELF
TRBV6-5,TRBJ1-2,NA,ASSLKPGGGYT
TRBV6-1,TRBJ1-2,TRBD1,ASSEVEGAYGYT
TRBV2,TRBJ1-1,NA,ASVVQVNTEAF
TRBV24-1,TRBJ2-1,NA,ATSTTGISYNEQF
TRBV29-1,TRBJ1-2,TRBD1,SVYYRGMSGYT
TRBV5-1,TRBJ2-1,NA,ASSSPEEGWGNEQF
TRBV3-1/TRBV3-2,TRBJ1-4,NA,ASSQVTYSANEKLF
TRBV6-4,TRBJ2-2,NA,ASSDSLDTGELF
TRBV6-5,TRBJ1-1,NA,ASKRATEAF
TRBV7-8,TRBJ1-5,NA,ASSSLPVGGTSNQPQH
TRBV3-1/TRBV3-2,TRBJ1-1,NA,ASSQEEGWEAF
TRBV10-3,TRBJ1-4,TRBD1,AISEGTGNEKLF
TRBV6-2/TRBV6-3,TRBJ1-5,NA,ASSYSTGQPQH
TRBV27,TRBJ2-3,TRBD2,ASRGGGITDTQY
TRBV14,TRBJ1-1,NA,ASSQVPEVGEAF
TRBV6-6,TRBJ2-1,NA,ASSYAGSSYNEQF
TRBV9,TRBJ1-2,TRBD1,ASSPRTGGFYGYT
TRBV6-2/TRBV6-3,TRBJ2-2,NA,ASSPPRGAAGELF
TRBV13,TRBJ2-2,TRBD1,ASSLGGQTSTGELF
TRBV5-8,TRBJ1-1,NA,ASSARGGGDTEAF
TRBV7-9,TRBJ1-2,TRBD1,ASSPGQGLDYGYT
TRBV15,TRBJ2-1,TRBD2,ATSGGLAGGEQF
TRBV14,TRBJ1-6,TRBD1,ASSQGRTGYSPLH
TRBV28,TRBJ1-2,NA,ASSAHRAYGYT
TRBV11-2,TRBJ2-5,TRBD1,ASSKGQGPHGETQY
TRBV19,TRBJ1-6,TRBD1,ASRKGQVNSPLH
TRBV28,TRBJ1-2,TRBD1,ASINTGTGHGYT
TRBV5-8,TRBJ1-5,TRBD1,ASSLRQGASNQPQH
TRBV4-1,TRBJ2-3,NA,ASSQLERGTDTQY
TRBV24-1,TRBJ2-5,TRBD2,ATSDLRPGTSGGAPRETQY
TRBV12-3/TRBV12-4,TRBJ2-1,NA,ASSLSGYNEQF
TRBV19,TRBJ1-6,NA,ASSPTQAANSPLH
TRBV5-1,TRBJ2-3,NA,ASILEGTDTQY
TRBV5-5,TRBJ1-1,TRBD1,ASSLRDRDTEAF
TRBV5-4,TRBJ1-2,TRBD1,ASSLPRQGASDGYT
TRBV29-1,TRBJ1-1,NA,SVGARYGNTEAF
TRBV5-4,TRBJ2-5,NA,ASSSPGYGETQY
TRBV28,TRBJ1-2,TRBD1,ASTGQGYGYT
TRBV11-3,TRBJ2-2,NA,ASSLDPQRAGRTGELF
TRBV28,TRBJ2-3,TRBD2,ASTLGLAGASDTQY
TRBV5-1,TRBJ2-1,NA,ASSSQVTSYNEQF
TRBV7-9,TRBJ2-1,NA,ASSRTGGAYNEQF
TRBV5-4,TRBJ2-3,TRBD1,ASSTGGQGTNTQY
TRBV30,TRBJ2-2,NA,AWRFGVYTGELF
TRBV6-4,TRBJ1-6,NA,ASSDQYNSPLH